This TCR beta chain was sequenced during a study of cytomegalovirus exposure and HLA in healthy donors. Worth noting for this clone: The antigen remains undetermined.

Both 60 Vbeta primers and 13 Jbeta primers went into the PCR. Some clones are missing from TCRdb's copy, which holds only in-frame ones; the method was immunoSEQ multiplex PCR. The sample holds 80,000 to 100,000 clones; 69% are singletons and the top ten take 1.2%. Study-wide points: Roughly uniform sequencing depth across donors was assumed, possibly incorrectly.

V was pared by 5 bases and J by 3 bases, with 5 bases of the junction left unmatched. CDR1 is SGHTA and CDR2 is FQGNSA in the germline V gene. The CDR3 contains 14 residues. Sequencing was done on a sample of PBMCs. The chain carries TRBV7-2 and TRBJ1-2; 8 bases match TRBD1. The sequence came from a female donor in good health and CMV-seronegative. The CDR3 DNA is TGTGCCAGCAGCCCCGGACAGGGCCACTATGGCTACACCTTC. Encoded protein: CASSPGQGHYGYTF.